The clone carrying this TCR beta chain has a single count. The sample belongs to a study of blood T cell repertoires in COVID-19. In the study overall: PBMCs, B-cell-depleted T cells, or T cells were the source of the cDNA or gDNA that made up the material.

Assay: immunoSEQ multiplex PCR; the TCRdb copy retains only in-frame clones and omits some. The table has approximately 110,000 clones, roughly 70% seen once. CDR1 MNHEY and CDR2 SVGAGI come from the germline V gene. This CDR3 comprises 16 residues. V was clipped by 3 bases and J by 1 base; unmatched bases: 5. This TCR was sampled from a human donor with acute or convalescent COVID-19. The donor label of this sample is uncertain. This rearrangement joins TRBV6-5 to TRBJ1-1; 10 nucleotides align to TRBD1. Sequencing input: peripheral blood. CDR3 DNA: TGTGCCAGCAGTTATGACAGGGGGCGACGGAACACTGAAGCTTTCTTT. Translated: CASSYDRGRRNTEAFF.